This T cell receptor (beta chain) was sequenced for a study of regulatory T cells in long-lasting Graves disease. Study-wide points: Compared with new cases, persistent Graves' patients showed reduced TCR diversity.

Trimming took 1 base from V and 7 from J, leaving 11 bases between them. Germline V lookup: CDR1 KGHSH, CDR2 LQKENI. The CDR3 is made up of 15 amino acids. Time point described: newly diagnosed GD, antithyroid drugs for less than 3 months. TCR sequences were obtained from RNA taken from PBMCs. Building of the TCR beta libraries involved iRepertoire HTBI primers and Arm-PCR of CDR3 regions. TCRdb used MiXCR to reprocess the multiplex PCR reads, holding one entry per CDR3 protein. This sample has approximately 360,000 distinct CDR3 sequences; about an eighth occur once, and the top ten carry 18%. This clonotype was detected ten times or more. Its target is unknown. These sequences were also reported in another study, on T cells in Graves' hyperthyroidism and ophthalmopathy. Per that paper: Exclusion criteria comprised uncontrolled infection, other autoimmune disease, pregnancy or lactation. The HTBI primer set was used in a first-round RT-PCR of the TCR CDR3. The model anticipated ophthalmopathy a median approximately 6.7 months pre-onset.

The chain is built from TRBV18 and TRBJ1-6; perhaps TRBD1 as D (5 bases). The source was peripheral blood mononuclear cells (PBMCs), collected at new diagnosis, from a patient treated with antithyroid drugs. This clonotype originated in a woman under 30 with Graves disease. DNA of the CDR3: TGTGCCAGCTCACCACGGGTTGGGGGGAATTCACCCCTCCACTTT. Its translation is CASSPRVGGNSPLHF. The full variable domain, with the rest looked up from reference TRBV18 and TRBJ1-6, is NAGVMQNPRHLVRRRGQEARLRCSPMKGHSHVYWYRQLPEEGLKFMVYLQKENIIDESGMPKERFSAEFPKEGPSILRIQQVVRGDSAAYFCASSPRVGGNSPLHFGNGTRLTVT.